This record concerns one TCR beta chain sequence. The antigen this receptor binds is unknown. No quality values exist for individual bases; no much larger clone is one base distant. Donors were healthy HIV-negative adults with no recently reported acute infections or vaccinations. Only Caucasian adults living in Nashville, Tennessee, USA were represented among the donors. Magnetic negative selection was used to enrich CD4+ T cells, after which naive cells were positively selected on CD45RA and the negative fraction became the memory subset. Blood was collected by leukapheresis, and PBMCs were isolated by Ficoll-Histopaque density gradient centrifugation and then cryopreserved in liquid nitrogen vapor phase. Analytical flow cytometry was used to check the purity and quantity of every magnetically sorted T cell population. Genomic DNA was isolated from every sorted fraction and measured by UV absorbance on a Nanodrop 2000c.

The data stem from a study of shared clonotypes between healthy human individuals (dated by TCRdb to 2018 to 2021). In terms of the full investigation: A few men and two women, aged 18 to 49 years, made up the cohort. Libraries were prepared and TCR repertoires were sequenced by different laboratories using diverse techniques, in order to increase sequencing depth and limit assay-specific biases. Per donor, three plates each were used for CD4 naive and CD4 memory, two for CD8 naive, and one for CD8 memory. Leukapheresis yielded between about 0.85 and 10 billion PBMCs per donor. To estimate repertoire size and how much clonotype sharing occurs between individuals, the study deeply sequenced the blood TCR repertoires of 4 to 6 healthy adults.

Using the deep immunoSEQ assay, multiplex PCR amplified TCR CDR3 regions from genomic DNA. For each cell subset, the extracted genomic DNA was distributed evenly across all wells of several immunoSEQ 96-well plates, and each plate served as one replicate. Each replicate PCR for sorted subsets received roughly 0.2 ug genomic DNA, equal to tens of thousands of T cell genomes. Purified libraries were quantified with a Qubit 3.0 fluorometer, sized on a Bioanalyzer 2100, and re-quantified with the KAPA Library Quantification kit. A separate single-read 150-cycle Illumina NextSeq 550 flow cell was used to sequence each immunoSEQ 96-well plate. In the authors' own workflow: The immunoSEQ output contained only junctional sequences without quality scores, so filtering could not match that applied to full-length reads. Sequences were annotated with PyIR, a Python wrapper for IgBLAST v1.9, using IMGT germline references to assign V/J genes and CDR3. Reads were removed for weak V/J assignments (E-value above 1e-6), missing CDR3, stop codons, out-of-frame junctions, or ambiguous translated residues. V3J clonotypes were defined by identical inferred V gene, J gene, and CDR3 amino acid sequence. The percentage overlap between two repertoires was calculated by dividing the number of shared unique clonotypes by the size of the smaller repertoire. RTK rarefaction, the Chao1 estimator, and Recon v2.1 estimates of unobserved clonotypes were used to assess repertoire richness. OLGA was used to compute generation probabilities for all TCRbeta clonotypes that the gDNA method yielded from four donors. In its TCRdb copy, this immuneACCESS table keeps in-frame sequences only and misses some clones. Where compared with another copy, unresolved V genes explain less than half of these, and the others have no known cause. Clonal size and the V and J genes are those of that table, whereas D and trimming came from the DNA. The sample table shows 950,000 to 1,100,000 clones, and about 76% are seen once. About 1.5% of the sample goes to the ten largest clones.

Points the paper makes about the study in general: The genetic and exposure-history diversity represented was limited by the small number of donors. Pairwise subsampling indicated that sequencing depth was expected to affect the degree of clonotype sharing among donors. Sharing across a handful of donors was observed for about 5% of naive CD4, 3.5% of naive CD8, 2% to 2.5% of memory CD4, and around 0.42% of memory CD8 clonotypes. Sampling was restricted to blood, and TCR repertoires in tissues likely differ from the TCR repertoires found in blood. Estimated clonotype richness was generally larger for naive than for memory subsets. Compared with non-shared clonotypes, the clonotypes found in all four sorted-subset donors had higher generation probabilities. Even with the large sequencing depth, rarefaction of the sorted-subset datasets indicated that sequencing was incomplete.

Specimen: memory CD4+ T cells sorted from blood. The cell subset or site label of this sample denotes: CD45RA-negative fraction. This sequence was found in a man aged 18-30 years in good health.

At the DNA level, the sequence is TGTGCCAGCAGTGAAGTCCGACTTACCGGGGAGCTGTTTTTT. It codes for CASSEVRLTGELFF. Recombination connected TRBV6-1 to TRBJ2-2, with the D segment identity uncertain. Its CDR3 holds 14 amino acids, cysteine through phenylalanine. Only CDR3 DNA remains: 42 bases, in frame from the first base. V is cut by 1 base and J by 5 bases, and the space between the germline ends is 8 bases. In the germline V gene, CDR1 corresponds to MNHNS and CDR2 to SASEGT.